This TCR beta chain was documented in a study of response to subunit inactivated influenza vaccine. This clonotype was counted ten times or more. Using its own MiXCR run on the RT-PCR reads, TCRdb lists one record per CDR3 protein. The sample records about 570,000 distinct CDR3 sequences, 11% being singletons. The CDR3 is 13 residues long. The germline V gene encodes CDR1 SGHRS and CDR2 YFSETQ. With 4 bases removed from V and 7 bases from J, the gap between germline ends came to 14 bases. These data are also associated with another study on T cells expressing NK-cell markers. Per that study: The authors generated TCR beta cDNA through 5'RACE template switching with UMIs. Eight donors were sequenced, seven testing HCMV-seropositive and one testing seronegative. Among four donors, these clonotypes also ranked first in the CD3+CD56-NKG2C+ fraction. HCMV specificity of the expanded NKG2C+ T cell clones stayed unclear.

The rearrangement joins TRBV5-1 to TRBJ1-2; D ambiguous. The sequence came from a man in his fifties or sixties who received an inactivated influenza vaccine. Sequenced here: PBMCs from blood, sampled on the day of vaccination. The CDR3 nucleotides are TGCGCCAGCAGCGCGGACCCCTTTTTTGGCTACACCTTC. Protein product: CASSADPFFGYTF.